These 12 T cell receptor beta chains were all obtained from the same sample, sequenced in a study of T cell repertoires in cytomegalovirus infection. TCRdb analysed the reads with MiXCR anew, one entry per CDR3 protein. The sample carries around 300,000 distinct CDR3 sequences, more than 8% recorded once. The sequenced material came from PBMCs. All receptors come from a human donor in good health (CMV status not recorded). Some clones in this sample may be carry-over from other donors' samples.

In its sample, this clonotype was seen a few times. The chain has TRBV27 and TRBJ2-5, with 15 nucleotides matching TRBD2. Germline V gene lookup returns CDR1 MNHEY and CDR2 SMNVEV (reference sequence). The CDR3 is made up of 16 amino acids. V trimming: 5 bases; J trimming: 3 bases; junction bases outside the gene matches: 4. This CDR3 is CASSLRTSGREETQYF. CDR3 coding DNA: TGTGCCAGCAGTCTCAGGACTAGCGGGAGGGAAGAGACCCAGTACTTC.

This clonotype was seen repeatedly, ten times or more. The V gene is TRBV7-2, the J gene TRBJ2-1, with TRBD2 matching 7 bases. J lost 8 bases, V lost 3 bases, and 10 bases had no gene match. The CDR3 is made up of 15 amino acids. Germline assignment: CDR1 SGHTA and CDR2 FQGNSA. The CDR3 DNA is TGTGCCAGCAGCTTTAGCGGGCCCCTGAACCATGAGCAGTTCTTC. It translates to CASSFSGPLNHEQFF.

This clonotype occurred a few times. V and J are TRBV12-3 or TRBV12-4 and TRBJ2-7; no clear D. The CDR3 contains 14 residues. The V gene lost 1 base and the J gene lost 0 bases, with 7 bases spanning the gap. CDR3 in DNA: TGTGCCAGCAGTTTAGGGCACCACTCCTACGAGCAGTACTTC. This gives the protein CASSLGHHSYEQYF.

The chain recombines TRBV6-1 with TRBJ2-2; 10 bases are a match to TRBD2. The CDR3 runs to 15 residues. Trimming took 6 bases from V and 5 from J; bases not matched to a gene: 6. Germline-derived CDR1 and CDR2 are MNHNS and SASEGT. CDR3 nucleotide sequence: TGTGCCAGCAGGATAGCGGGGGGAAAAACCGGGGAGCTGTTTTTT. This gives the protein CASRIAGGKTGELFF.

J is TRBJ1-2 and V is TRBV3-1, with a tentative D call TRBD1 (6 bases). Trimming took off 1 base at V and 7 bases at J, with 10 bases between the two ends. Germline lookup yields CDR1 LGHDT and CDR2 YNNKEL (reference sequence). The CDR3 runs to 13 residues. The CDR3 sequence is CASSQAPTGGYTF. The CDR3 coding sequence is TGTGCCAGCAGCCAAGCCCCGACAGGTGGCTACACCTTC.

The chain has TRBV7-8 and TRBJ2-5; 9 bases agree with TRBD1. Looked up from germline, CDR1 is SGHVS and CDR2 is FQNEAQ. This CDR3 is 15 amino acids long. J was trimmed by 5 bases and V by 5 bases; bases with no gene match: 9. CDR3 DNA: TGTGCCAGCAGCGAACGGACAGGGGTGGACGAGACCCAGTACTTC. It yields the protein CASSERTGVDETQYF.

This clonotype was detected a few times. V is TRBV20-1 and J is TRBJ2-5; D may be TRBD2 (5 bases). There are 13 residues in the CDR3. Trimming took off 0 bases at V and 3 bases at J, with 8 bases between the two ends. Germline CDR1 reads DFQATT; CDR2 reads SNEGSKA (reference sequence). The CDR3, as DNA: TGCAGTGCTAGAGAGCACGGGAAAGAGACCCAGTACTTC. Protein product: CSAREHGKETQYF.

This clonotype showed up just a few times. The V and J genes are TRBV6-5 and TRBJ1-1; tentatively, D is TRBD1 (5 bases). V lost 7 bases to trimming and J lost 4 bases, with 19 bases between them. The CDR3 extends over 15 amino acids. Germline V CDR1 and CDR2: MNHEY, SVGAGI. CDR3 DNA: TGTGCCAGCACCCCAATCACCGGGGGTGGCACTGAAGCTTTCTTT. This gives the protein CASTPITGGGTEAFF.

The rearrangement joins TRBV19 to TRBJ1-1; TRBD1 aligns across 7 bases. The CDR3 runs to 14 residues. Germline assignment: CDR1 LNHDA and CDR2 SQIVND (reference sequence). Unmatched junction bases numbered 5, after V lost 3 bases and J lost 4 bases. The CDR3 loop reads CASSIQQGITEAFF. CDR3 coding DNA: TGTGCCAGTAGTATTCAACAGGGGATCACTGAAGCTTTCTTT. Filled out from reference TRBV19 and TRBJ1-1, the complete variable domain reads DGGITQSPKYLFRKEGQNVTLSCEQNLNHDAMYWYRQDPGQGLRLIYYSQIVNDFQKGDIAEGYSVSREKKESFPLTVTSAQKNPTAFYLCASSIQQGITEAFFGQGTRLTVV.

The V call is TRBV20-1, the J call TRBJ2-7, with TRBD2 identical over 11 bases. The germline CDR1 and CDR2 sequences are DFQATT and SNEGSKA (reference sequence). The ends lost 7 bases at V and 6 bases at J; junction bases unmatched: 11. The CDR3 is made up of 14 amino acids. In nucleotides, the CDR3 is TGCAGTGTAGATACTAGCGGGGGCCCTGGCGAGCAGTACTTC. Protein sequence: CSVDTSGGPGEQYF.

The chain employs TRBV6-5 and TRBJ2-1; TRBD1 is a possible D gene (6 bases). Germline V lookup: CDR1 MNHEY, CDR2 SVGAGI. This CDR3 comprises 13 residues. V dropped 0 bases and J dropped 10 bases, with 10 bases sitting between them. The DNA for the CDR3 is TGTGCCAGCAGTTACTCTGGACAGCCGGAGCAGTTCTTC. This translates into CASSYSGQPEQFF.

CDR3 sequence reads: CASSSRVGGNTEAFF. CDR3 nucleotides: TGTGCCAGCAGCTCAAGGGTGGGGGGCAACACTGAAGCTTTCTTT. V is TRBV7-2 and J is TRBJ1-1; a weak D match, TRBD1 (6 bases). Germline CDR1 is SGHTA and CDR2 is FQGNSA. The CDR3 runs to 15 residues. Deletions cut 4 bases from V and 2 bases from J, with 14 bases between.